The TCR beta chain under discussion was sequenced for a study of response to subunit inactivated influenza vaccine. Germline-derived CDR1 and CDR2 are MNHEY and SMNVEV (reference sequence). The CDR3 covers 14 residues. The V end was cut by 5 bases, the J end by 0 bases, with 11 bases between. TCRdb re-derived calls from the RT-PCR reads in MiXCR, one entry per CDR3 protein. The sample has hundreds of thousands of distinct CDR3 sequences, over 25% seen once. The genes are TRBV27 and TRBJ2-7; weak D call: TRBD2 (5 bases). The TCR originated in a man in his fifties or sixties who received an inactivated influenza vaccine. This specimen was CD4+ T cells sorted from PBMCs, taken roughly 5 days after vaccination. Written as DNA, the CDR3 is TGTGCCAGCAGTCAGCAGCGGAACTCCTACGAGCAGTACTTC. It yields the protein CASSQQRNSYEQYF.